This passage covers 10 T cell receptor beta chains from one sample sequenced in a study of blood T cell repertoires in COVID-19. The table came from immunoSEQ multiplex PCR; TCRdb's copy has only in-frame clones and leaves some out. The data show more than 120,000 clones, with 75% to 90% seen just once and 3.9% held by the top ten. Source material: PBMCs or T cells enriched from blood (not recorded which). The receptor source for this set is a man between 50 and 59 years old in a cohort exposed to, infected with or recovered from COVID-19 (not recorded which).

V usage is TRBV28 and J usage is TRBJ1-4; weak D call: TRBD1 (6 bases). Germline V lookup: CDR1 MDHEN, CDR2 SYDVKM. This CDR3 is 14 amino acids long. Between the trimmed V and J ends, which lost 4 bases and 4 bases, there was a span of 10 bases. CDR3 DNA sequence: TGTGCCAGCAGTTGGGGGGGCGTTAATGAAAAACTGTTTTTT. It translates to CASSWGGVNEKLFF.

The chain joins TRBV4-1 to TRBJ1-1; D gene uncertain. The V end lost 1 base, the J end lost 2 bases, and 5 bases lay between the germline ends. This CDR3 is built from 13 residues. Germline V gives CDR1 MGHRA, CDR2 YSYEKL. The CDR3 sequence is CASSQAQNTEAFF. DNA of the CDR3: TGCGCCAGCAGCCAAGCACAAAACACTGAAGCTTTCTTT.

The chain uses TRBV30 and TRBJ1-5, with 7 bases fitting TRBD1. CDR1 is GTSNPN and CDR2 is SVGIG in the germline V gene (reference sequence). The length of the CDR3 is 13 residues. V lost 8 bases and J lost 5; bases outside the gene matches: 9. CDR3 protein: CALGQEKHQPQHF. Written as DNA, the CDR3 is TGTGCCCTTGGACAGGAAAAGCATCAGCCCCAGCATTTT.

The J gene is TRBJ2-1, the V gene TRBV7-9; 10 bases are shared with TRBD1. Germline trimming cut 5 bases from V and 7 bases from J; bases unmatched to any gene: 8. The CDR3 has 15 amino acids. Germline CDR1 and CDR2: SEHNR and FQNEAQ (reference sequence). The DNA of the CDR3 is TGTGCCAGCAGCGGCAACACGGGACAGGGGAATGAGCAGTTCTTC. Protein: CASSGNTGQGNEQFF. Variable domain in full (rest from reference TRBV7-9 and TRBJ2-1): DTGVSQNPRHKITKRGQNVTFRCDPISEHNRLYWYRQTLGQGPEFLTYFQNEAQLEKSRLLSDRFSAERPKGSFSTLEIQRTEQGDSAMYLCASSGNTGQGNEQFFGPGTRLTVL.

The sample holds one count of this clone. J is TRBJ2-5 and V is TRBV11-3, with 9 bases fitting TRBD1. Losses at the gene ends were 3 bases for V and 0 bases for J; bases not matched to a gene: 2. Looked up from germline, CDR1 is SGHNT and CDR2 is YENEEA. The CDR3 runs to 15 residues. The CDR3 DNA is TGTGCCAGCAGCTTCGGACAGGGGAACCAAGAGACCCAGTACTTC. It translates to CASSFGQGNQETQYF.

This chain joins TRBV10-2 and TRBJ2-7; 7 bases map to TRBD1. Looked up from germline, CDR1 is WSHSY and CDR2 is SAAADI. CDR3 length: 14 residues. V gave up 2 bases and J gave up 3 bases; unmatched junction bases: 4. The CDR3 DNA follows: TGCGCCAGCAGTGAGGAACAGGGGCACTACGAGCAGTACTTC. This translates into CASSEEQGHYEQYF.

This clone was recorded once. The CDR3 spells CASSHRIAGVIDTQYF. DNA of the CDR3: TGTGCCAGCAGCCACAGGATAGCGGGAGTCATAGATACGCAGTATTTT. The V gene is TRBV3-1 (or the pseudogene TRBV3-2), the J gene TRBJ2-3; 9 bases align to TRBD2. Germline CDR1 reads LGHDT; CDR2 reads YNNKEL (reference sequence). Trimming at V came to 3 bases and at J to 5 bases, leaving 9 bases not matched to a gene. The CDR3 spans 16 residues.

The gene calls are TRBV27 and TRBJ2-1; D perhaps matches TRBD2 (5 bases). Germline lookup yields CDR1 MNHEY and CDR2 SMNVEV (reference sequence). This CDR3 is built from 14 residues. V was trimmed by 2 bases and J by 6 bases, leaving 11 bases between them. CDR3 protein: CASSLLAGSNEQFF. In DNA form, the CDR3 reads TGTGCCAGCAGTTTACTAGCCGGGTCCAATGAGCAGTTCTTC.

The V gene is TRBV4-1, the J gene TRBJ1-2; no reliable D call. The CDR3 is 11 amino acids. Germline CDR1 and CDR2: MGHRA and YSYEKL. Between the trimmed V and J ends, which lost 6 bases and 5 bases, there was a span of 7 bases. CDR3 protein: CASSEGYGYTF. In DNA, the CDR3 is TGCGCCAGCAGTGAGGGATATGGCTACACCTTC.

The chain has TRBV12-3 or TRBV12-4 and TRBJ1-1; D gene unclear. The CDR3 extends over 11 amino acids. V lost 10 bases, J lost 1 base, and 7 bases lay in between. Here the CDR3 reads CATLTNTEAFF. CDR3 sequence (DNA): TGTGCCACCCTAACGAACACTGAAGCTTTCTTT.